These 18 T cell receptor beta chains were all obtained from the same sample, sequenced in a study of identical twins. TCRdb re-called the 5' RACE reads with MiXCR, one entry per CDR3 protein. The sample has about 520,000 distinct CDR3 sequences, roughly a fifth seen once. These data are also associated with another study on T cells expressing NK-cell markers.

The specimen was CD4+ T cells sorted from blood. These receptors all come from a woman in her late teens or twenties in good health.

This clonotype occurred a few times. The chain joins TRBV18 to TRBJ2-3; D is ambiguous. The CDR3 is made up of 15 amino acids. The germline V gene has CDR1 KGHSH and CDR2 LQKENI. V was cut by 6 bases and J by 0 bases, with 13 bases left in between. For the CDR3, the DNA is TGTGCCAGCTCGCCTCAGCATTCTAGCACAGATACGCAGTATTTT. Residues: CASSPQHSSTDTQYF.

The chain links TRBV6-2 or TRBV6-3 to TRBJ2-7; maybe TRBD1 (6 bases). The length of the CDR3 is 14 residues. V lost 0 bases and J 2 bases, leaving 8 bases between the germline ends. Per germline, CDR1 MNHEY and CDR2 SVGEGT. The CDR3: CASSYSGQTYEQYF. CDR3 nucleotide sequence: TGTGCCAGCAGTTACTCAGGACAGACCTACGAGCAGTACTTC.

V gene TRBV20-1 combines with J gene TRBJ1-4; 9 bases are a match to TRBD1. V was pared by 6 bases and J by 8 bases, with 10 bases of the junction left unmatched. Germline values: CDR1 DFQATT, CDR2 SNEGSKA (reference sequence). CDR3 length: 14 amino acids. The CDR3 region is CSALGQGSGEKLFF. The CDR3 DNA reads TGCAGTGCCCTGGGACAGGGATCGGGGGAAAAACTGTTTTTT.

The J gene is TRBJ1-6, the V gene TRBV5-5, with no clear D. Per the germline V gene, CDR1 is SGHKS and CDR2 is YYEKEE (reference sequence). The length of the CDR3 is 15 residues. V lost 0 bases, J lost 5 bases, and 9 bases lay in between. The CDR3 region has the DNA TGTGCCAGCAGCTTGGAGCCAGTCAATAATTCACCCCTCCACTTT. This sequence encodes CASSLEPVNNSPLHF.

CDR3 coding DNA: TGCGCCAGCAGCCAGGGACGGGACGATACGCAGTATTTT. Translated: CASSQGRDDTQYF. The rearrangement joins TRBV4-3 to TRBJ2-3; TRBD1 or TRBD2 may be the D gene (5 bases each). Germline V CDR1 and CDR2: LGHNA, YSLEER. V lost 3 bases and J lost 6, with 10 bases in between. This CDR3 region has 13 residues.

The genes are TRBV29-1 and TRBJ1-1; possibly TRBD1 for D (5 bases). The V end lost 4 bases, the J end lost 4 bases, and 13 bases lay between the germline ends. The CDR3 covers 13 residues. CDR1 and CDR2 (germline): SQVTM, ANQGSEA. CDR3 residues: CSVAGGGGTEAFF. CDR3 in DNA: TGCAGCGTTGCGGGGGGAGGCGGCACTGAAGCTTTCTTT.

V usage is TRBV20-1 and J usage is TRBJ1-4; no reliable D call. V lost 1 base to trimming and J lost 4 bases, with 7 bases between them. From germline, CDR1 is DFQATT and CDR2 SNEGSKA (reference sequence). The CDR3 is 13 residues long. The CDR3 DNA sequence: TGCAGTGCTAGAGCCTCCATTAATGAAAAACTGTTTTTT. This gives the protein CSARASINEKLFF.

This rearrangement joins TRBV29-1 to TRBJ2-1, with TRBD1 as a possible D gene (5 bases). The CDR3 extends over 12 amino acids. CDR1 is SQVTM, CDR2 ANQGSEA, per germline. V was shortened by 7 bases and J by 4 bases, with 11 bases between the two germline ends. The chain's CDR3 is CSAAHRYNEQFF. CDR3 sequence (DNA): TGCAGCGCGGCACACAGGTACAATGAGCAGTTCTTC.

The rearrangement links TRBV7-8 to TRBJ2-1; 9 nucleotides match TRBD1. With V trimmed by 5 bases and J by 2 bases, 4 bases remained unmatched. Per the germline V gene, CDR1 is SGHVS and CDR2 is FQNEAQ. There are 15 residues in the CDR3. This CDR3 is CASSGQGIPYNEQFF. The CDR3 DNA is TGTGCCAGCAGCGGACAGGGGATACCCTACAATGAGCAGTTCTTC.

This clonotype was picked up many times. As DNA, the CDR3 is TGCAGCGTTGGCCTGGGTAGCGGGGGTTACCAGGGGGATGAGCAGTTCTTC. Protein sequence: CSVGLGSGGYQGDEQFF. The rearrangement links TRBV29-1 to TRBJ2-1; 9 nucleotides align to TRBD2. CDR3 length: 17 amino acids. The V and J ends lost 4 bases and 8 bases, in that order; junction bases with no gene match: 18. The V gene's germline CDR1 is SQVTM and CDR2 ANQGSEA.

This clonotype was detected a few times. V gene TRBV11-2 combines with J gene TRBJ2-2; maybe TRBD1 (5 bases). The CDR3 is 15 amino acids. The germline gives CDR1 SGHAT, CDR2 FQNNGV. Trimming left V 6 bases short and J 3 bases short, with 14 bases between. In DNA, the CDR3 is TGTGCCAGCAGGCGTGGGGCAGGAGACACCGGGGAGCTGTTTTTT. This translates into CASRRGAGDTGELFF.

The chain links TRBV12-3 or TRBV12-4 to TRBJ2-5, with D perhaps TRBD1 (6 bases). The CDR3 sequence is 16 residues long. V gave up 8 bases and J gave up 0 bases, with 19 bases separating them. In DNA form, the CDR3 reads TGTGCCAGCGGAATGACAGGAAAATCGTACCAAGAGACCCAGTACTTC. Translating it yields CASGMTGKSYQETQYF.

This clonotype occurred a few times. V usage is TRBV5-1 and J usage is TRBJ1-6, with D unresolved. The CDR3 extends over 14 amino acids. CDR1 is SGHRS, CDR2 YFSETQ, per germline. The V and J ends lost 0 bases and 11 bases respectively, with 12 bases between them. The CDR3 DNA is TGCGCCAGCAGCTTGGCCGGTGTCACAGCACCCCTCCACTTT. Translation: CASSLAGVTAPLHF.

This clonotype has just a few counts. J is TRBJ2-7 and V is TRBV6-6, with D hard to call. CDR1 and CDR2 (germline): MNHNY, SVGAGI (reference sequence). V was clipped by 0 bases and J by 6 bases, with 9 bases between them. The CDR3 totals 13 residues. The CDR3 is CASSYSTGFEQYF. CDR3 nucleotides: TGTGCCAGCAGTTACTCTACCGGGTTCGAGCAGTACTTC.

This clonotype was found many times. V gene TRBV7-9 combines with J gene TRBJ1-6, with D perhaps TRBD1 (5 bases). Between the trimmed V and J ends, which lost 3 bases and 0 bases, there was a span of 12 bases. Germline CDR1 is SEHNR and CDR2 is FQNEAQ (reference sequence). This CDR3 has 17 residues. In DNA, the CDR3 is TGTGCCAGCAGCTTTCAAGAGGGGTTCTCCTATAATTCACCCCTCCACTTT. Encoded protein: CASSFQEGFSYNSPLHF. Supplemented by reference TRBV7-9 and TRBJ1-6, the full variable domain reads DTGVSQNPRHKITKRGQNVTFRCDPISEHNRLYWYRQTLGQGPEFLTYFQNEAQLEKSRLLSDRFSAERPKGSFSTLEIQRTEQGDSAMYLCASSFQEGFSYNSPLHFGNGTRLTVT.

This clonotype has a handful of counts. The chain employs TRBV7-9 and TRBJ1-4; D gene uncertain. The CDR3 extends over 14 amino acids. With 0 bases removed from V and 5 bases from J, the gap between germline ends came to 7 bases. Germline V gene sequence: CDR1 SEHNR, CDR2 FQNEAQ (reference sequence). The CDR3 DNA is TGTGCCAGCAGCTTAGCCGGAACGAATGAAAAACTGTTTTTT. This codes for CASSLAGTNEKLFF.

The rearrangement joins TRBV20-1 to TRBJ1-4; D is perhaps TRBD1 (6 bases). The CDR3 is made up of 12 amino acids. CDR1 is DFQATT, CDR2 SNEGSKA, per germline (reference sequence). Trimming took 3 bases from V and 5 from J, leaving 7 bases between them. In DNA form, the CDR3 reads TGCAGTGCTAGCGGACAGAATGAAAAACTGTTTTTT. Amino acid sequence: CSASGQNEKLFF.

The CDR3 here is CATRSYNEQFF. For the CDR3, the DNA is TGTGCCACCCGCTCCTACAATGAGCAGTTCTTC. The genes are TRBV15 and TRBJ2-1, with no clear D. Germline loops: CDR1 LNHNV, CDR2 YYDKDF (reference sequence). Trimming removed 8 bases from V and 0 bases from J, with 2 bases in between. The CDR3 loop spans 11 amino acids.